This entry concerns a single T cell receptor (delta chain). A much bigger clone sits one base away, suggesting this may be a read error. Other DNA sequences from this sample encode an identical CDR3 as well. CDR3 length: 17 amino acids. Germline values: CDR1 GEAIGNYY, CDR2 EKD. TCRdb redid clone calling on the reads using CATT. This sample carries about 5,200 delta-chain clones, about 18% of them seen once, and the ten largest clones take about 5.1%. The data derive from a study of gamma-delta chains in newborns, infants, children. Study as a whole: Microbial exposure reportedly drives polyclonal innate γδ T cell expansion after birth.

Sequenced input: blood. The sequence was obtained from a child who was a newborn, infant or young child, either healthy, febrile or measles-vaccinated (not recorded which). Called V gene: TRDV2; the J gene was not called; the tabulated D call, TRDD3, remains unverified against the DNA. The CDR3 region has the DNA TGTGCCTGTGACGGGAAAACGGGGGGATACGCCCTAGATAAACTCATCTTC. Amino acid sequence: CACDGKTGGYALDKLIF.